This T cell receptor (beta chain) was identified in a study of cytomegalovirus exposure and HLA in healthy donors. Researchers ran the PCR with 60 Vbeta and 13 Jbeta primers. Authors' processing steps: Roughly 11 million of the roughly 77 million unique TCR beta chains counted in a later analysis were shared. Only in-frame clones appear in the TCRdb table, and some are missing; sequencing was by immunoSEQ multiplex PCR. V, J and clone size were drawn from that table, and D and trimming were deduced from the DNA. The sample carries more than 150,000 clones, just under 80% recorded once. Note on this clone: The antigen remains undetermined.

Study-wide results and caveats: Prior analysis indicated that the majority of TCR beta V segments exhibited productivity approximately 87% or approximately 30% of the time. Later, an analysis found that common viral pathogens appeared to be linked with several of the most significant clusters. Immune exposure information available was restricted to CMV serostatus.

This CDR3 has 12 residues. Trimming left V 1 base short and J 2 bases short, with 5 bases between. The germline gives CDR1 SQVTM, CDR2 ANQGSEA. Sequences were obtained from PBMCs. The origin of this receptor is a woman aged 45-59 years in good health and CMV-seropositive. The rearrangement uses TRBV29-1 and TRBJ1-2; D remains unclear. The CDR3 loop reads CSVEGRNYGYTF. CDR3 bases: TGCAGCGTTGAAGGCAGGAACTATGGCTACACCTTC.